These 21 T cell receptor beta chains were sequenced from one sample in a study of beta chain features in type 1 diabetes (dated by TCRdb to the late 2010s). Library construction relied on the immunoSEQ multiplex PCR assay. All of the isolated RNA was reverse transcribed with the High Capacity cDNA Reverse Transcription Kit, so expressed TCRB transcripts were sequenced. Here the immuneACCESS table is served through TCRdb, limited to in-frame sequences with V and J called. Missing clones are a known gap in these copies; in checked studies unresolved V genes cover under half, and the rest lacks a known reason. Present in this sample are over 120,000 clones, about a tenth of which were seen just once. The top ten clonotypes cover approximately 0.68% of the sample. Sample: central memory CD4+ T cells from blood. Receptor source: a man younger than 35 in good health.

This clone was found a few times. This chain joins TRBV2 and TRBJ2-6; no firm D call. Trimming cost V 2 bases and J 2 bases, with 10 bases left between them. The germline V gene has CDR1 SNHLY and CDR2 FYNNEI. This CDR3 spans 16 amino acids. Written as DNA, the CDR3 is TGTGCCAGCAGTGAATTGAGGAAAGCTGGGGCCAACGTCCTGACTTTC. This encodes CASSELRKAGANVLTF.

This clone was detected a few times. The rearrangement uses TRBV5-1 and TRBJ1-2; the match to TRBD1 covers 9 bases. Germline CDR1 is SGHRS and CDR2 is YFSETQ. The V and J ends lost 10 bases and 7 bases, in that order; junction bases with no gene match: 11. CDR3 length equals 13 residues. CDR3 in DNA: TGCGCCGACACTACGGACAGGGGCTCTGGCTACACCTTC. It yields the protein CADTTDRGSGYTF.

This clone was seen a few times. CDR3 bases: TGCGCCAGCAGTCGCGGGGAGCTCACAGATACGCAGTATTTT. This gives the protein CASSRGELTDTQYF. V and J are TRBV5-1 and TRBJ2-3; possible D gene TRBD2, 6 bases. Trimming removed 5 bases from V and 2 bases from J, with 12 bases in between. CDR1 is SGHRS and CDR2 is YFSETQ in the germline V gene. This CDR3 has 14 amino acids.

This clone was counted only a few times. V usage is TRBV11-3 and J usage is TRBJ2-1; a possible D gene is TRBD1 (5 bases). V lost 4 bases and J lost 6, with 13 bases in between. Germline V CDR1 and CDR2: SGHNT, YENEEA. This CDR3 is built from 14 residues. In nucleotides, the CDR3 is TGTGCCAGCAGCTCAGGACATTCTGGCAATGAGCAGTTCTTC. Translated: CASSSGHSGNEQFF.

The chain joins TRBV7-2 to TRBJ2-5, with a possible D match to TRBD1 (6 bases). The germline V and J ends were trimmed by 5 bases and 3 bases, with 10 bases remaining between them. This CDR3 is built from 13 residues. Germline assignment: CDR1 SGHTA and CDR2 FQGNSA. CDR3 coding DNA: TGTGCCAGCAGCCAACAGGGTGAAGAGACCCAGTACTTC. Translated: CASSQQGEETQYF.

CDR3 nucleotides: TGTGCCAGCAGCTTAAACAGCAATGAGCAGTTCTTC. This gives the protein CASSLNSNEQFF. The gene calls are TRBV7-2 and TRBJ2-1; D gene uncertain. The CDR3 length is 12 residues. With 2 bases removed from V and 6 bases from J, the gap between germline ends came to 5 bases. Germline CDR1 and CDR2: SGHTA and FQGNSA.

The chain carries TRBV27 and TRBJ1-2; 8 bases are shared with TRBD1. With 4 bases clipped from V and 3 bases from J, the junction kept 13 bases outside the gene matches. From germline, CDR1 is MNHEY and CDR2 SMNVEV (reference sequence). This CDR3 comprises 17 residues. CDR3 DNA: TGTGCCAGCAGTTCCCCCTCGAGGGGACAGGCTCACTATGGCTACACCTTC. It translates to CASSSPSRGQAHYGYTF.

The gene calls are TRBV7-2 and TRBJ2-2; D remains unclear. The V end was cut by 3 bases, the J end by 6 bases, with 14 bases between. The germline gives CDR1 SGHTA, CDR2 FQGNSA. The CDR3 runs 15 residues. CDR3 protein: CASSFDGSDAGELFF. DNA for the CDR3: TGTGCCAGCAGCTTCGACGGGTCCGACGCCGGGGAGCTGTTTTTT. The full variable domain, its missing parts supplied by reference TRBV7-2 and TRBJ2-2, is GAGVSQSPSNKVTEKGKDVELRCDPISGHTALYWYRQSLGQGLEFLIYFQGNSAPDKSGLPSDRFSAERTGGSVSTLTIQRTQQEDSAVYLCASSFDGSDAGELFFGEGSRLTVL.

J is TRBJ1-2 and V is TRBV27; 7 bases agree with TRBD1. Germline CDR1 and CDR2: MNHEY and SMNVEV (reference sequence). After removal of 3 bases from V and 4 bases from J, the junction contained 11 bases not matched to a gene. The length of the CDR3 is 16 residues. CDR3 sequence (DNA): TGTGCCAGCAGTTTGTCAGGGGGACCGCTCGGCTATGGCTACACCTTC. Translating it yields CASSLSGGPLGYGYTF.

This clone came up a few times. CDR3 sequence reads: CASSLGTGTGANVLTF. The CDR3 DNA follows: TGTGCCAGCAGCTTAGGGACAGGGACTGGGGCCAACGTCCTGACTTTC. The genes are TRBV7-2 and TRBJ2-6, with 8 bases identical to TRBD1. This CDR3 is 16 amino acids long. CDR1 is SGHTA and CDR2 is FQGNSA in the germline V gene. V gave up 1 base and J gave up 2 bases; unmatched junction bases: 1. Full variable domain (remainder filled in from reference TRBV7-2 and TRBJ2-6): GAGVSQSPSNKVTEKGKDVELRCDPISGHTALYWYRQSLGQGLEFLIYFQGNSAPDKSGLPSDRFSAERTGGSVSTLTIQRTQQEDSAVYLCASSLGTGTGANVLTFGAGSRLTVL.

This CDR3 reads CASSQGIDTSTDTQYF. In DNA form, the CDR3 reads TGTGCCAGCAGCCAAGGTATTGACACCTCCACAGATACGCAGTATTTT. V gene TRBV7-2 combines with J gene TRBJ2-3, with no clear D. Trimming took 5 bases from V and 2 from J, leaving 17 bases between them. The germline V gene encodes CDR1 SGHTA and CDR2 FQGNSA. This CDR3 has 16 amino acids.

The rearrangement joins TRBV2 to TRBJ1-2; 9 bases line up with TRBD1. Germline CDR1 reads SNHLY; CDR2 reads FYNNEI. The CDR3 loop spans 13 amino acids. J was trimmed by 8 bases and V by 4 bases; bases with no gene match: 5. CDR3 in amino acids: CASSGRTGGGYTF. The CDR3 DNA follows: TGTGCCAGCAGTGGCCGAACAGGGGGCGGCTACACCTTC.

This clone was counted a few times. The chain joins TRBV5-4 to TRBJ1-2; D not certain. V gave up 0 bases and J gave up 2 bases, with 8 bases separating them. The germline V gene encodes CDR1 SGHNT and CDR2 YYREEE (reference sequence). The CDR3 has 14 amino acids. The chain's CDR3 is CASSLAGRNYGYTF. CDR3 DNA: TGTGCCAGCAGCTTGGCCGGCAGGAACTATGGCTACACCTTC.

This clone showed up just a few times. The gene calls are TRBV9 and TRBJ1-1; D is undetermined. The CDR3 has 14 residues. Germline V gene data show CDR1 as SGDLS and CDR2 as YYNGEE. Trimming removed 2 bases at V and 2 bases at J, with 10 bases between. CDR3 bases: TGTGCCAGCAGCGTCGGTTCGGGAAACACTGAAGCTTTCTTT. Translation gives CASSVGSGNTEAFF.

The V gene is TRBV9, the J gene TRBJ1-5; D not resolved. The CDR3 length is 13 residues. V lost 7 bases and J 3 bases, leaving 11 bases between the germline ends. Germline V gene sequence: CDR1 SGDLS, CDR2 YYNGEE. The CDR3 DNA reads TGTGCCAGCGGAGGGCCCAACAATCAGCCCCAGCATTTT. Residues: CASGGPNNQPQHF.

The gene calls are TRBV5-4 and TRBJ2-2, with 8 positions matching TRBD1. The CDR3 covers 17 residues. With V trimmed by 4 bases and J by 0 bases, 8 bases remained unmatched. Germline assignment: CDR1 SGHNT and CDR2 YYREEE (reference sequence). The chain's CDR3 is CASSPLTGDPNTGELFF. In DNA, the CDR3 is TGTGCCAGCAGCCCGCTGACAGGGGATCCGAACACCGGGGAGCTGTTTTTT.

This clone was observed a handful of times. V gene TRBV2 combines with J gene TRBJ2-7; TRBD1 matches at 9 bases. The germline gives CDR1 SNHLY, CDR2 FYNNEI. This CDR3 comprises 14 residues. The trim removed 6 bases at V and 2 bases at J, leaving 5 bases unmatched. CDR3 loop: CASRPGTGTYEQYF. The DNA of the CDR3 is TGTGCCAGCAGACCCGGGACAGGGACCTACGAGCAGTACTTC.

This sequence joins TRBV9 and TRBJ2-2; D might be TRBD1 (7 bases). The CDR3 covers 15 residues. Germline values: CDR1 SGDLS, CDR2 YYNGEE. The V end lost 4 bases, the J end lost 7 bases, and 17 bases lay between the germline ends. CDR3 sequence reads: CASSWSGGGVGELFF. The DNA of the CDR3 is TGTGCCAGCAGCTGGTCAGGGGGAGGTGTCGGGGAGCTGTTTTTT.

J is TRBJ2-2 and V is TRBV5-1; TRBD2 is a possible D gene (6 bases). The CDR3 runs 15 residues. CDR1 and CDR2 from the germline V gene are SGHRS and YFSETQ. The germline V and J ends were trimmed by 5 bases and 1 base, with 12 bases remaining between them. The CDR3 DNA reads as TGCGCCAGCAGGGCCGGGGGTTTGAACACCGGGGAGCTGTTTTTT. Residues: CASRAGGLNTGELFF.

This chain links TRBV6-1 with TRBJ1-1, with D perhaps matching TRBD1 (6 bases). V was trimmed by 10 bases and J by 0 bases, leaving 12 bases between them. The germline CDR1 and CDR2 sequences are MNHNS and SASEGT. The CDR3 is 13 amino acids. This CDR3 is CAITGHLNTEAFF. The CDR3 coding sequence is TGTGCCATCACGGGACATTTGAACACTGAAGCTTTCTTT.

This chain connects TRBV20-1 to TRBJ1-1; D uncertain. Per the germline V gene, CDR1 is DFQATT and CDR2 is SNEGSKA (reference sequence). Deletions cut 5 bases from V and 11 bases from J, with 15 bases between. There are 11 residues in the CDR3. The chain's CDR3 is CSAPRGGWAFF. The CDR3 DNA sequence: TGCAGTGCTCCCCGCGGTGGTTGGGCTTTCTTT.